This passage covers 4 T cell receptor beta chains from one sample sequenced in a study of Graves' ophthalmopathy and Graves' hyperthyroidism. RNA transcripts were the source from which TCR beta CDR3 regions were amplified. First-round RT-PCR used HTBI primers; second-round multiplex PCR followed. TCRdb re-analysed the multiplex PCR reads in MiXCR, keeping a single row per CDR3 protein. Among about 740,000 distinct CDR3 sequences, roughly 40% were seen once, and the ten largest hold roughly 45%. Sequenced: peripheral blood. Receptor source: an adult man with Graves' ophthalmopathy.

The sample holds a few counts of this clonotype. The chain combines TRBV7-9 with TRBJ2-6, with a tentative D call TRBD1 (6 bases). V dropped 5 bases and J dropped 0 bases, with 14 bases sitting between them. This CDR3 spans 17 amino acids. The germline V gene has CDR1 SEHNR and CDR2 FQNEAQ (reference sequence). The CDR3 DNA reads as TGTGCCAGCAGCCGACTCCGACAGGTCTCTGGGGCCAACGTCCTGACTTTC. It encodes CASSRLRQVSGANVLTF.

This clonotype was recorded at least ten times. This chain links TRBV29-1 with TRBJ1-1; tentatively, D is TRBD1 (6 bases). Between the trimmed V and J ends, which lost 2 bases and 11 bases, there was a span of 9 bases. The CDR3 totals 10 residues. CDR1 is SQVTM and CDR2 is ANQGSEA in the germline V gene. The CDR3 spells CSVETGWAFF. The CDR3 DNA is TGCAGCGTTGAAACAGGGTGGGCTTTCTTT.

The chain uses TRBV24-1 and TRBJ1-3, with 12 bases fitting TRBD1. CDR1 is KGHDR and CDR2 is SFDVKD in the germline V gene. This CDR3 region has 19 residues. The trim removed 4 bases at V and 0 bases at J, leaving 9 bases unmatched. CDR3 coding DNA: TGTGCCACCAGTGACCCAGGGACAGGGGGCATTCACTCTGGAAACACCATATATTTT. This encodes CATSDPGTGGIHSGNTIYF.

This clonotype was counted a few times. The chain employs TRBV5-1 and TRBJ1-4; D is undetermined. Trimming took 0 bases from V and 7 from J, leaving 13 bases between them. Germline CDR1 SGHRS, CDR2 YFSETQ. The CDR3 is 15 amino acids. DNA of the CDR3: TGCGCCAGCAGCTTGGAGGGCAGACTCGTTGAAAAACTGTTTTTT. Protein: CASSLEGRLVEKLFF.